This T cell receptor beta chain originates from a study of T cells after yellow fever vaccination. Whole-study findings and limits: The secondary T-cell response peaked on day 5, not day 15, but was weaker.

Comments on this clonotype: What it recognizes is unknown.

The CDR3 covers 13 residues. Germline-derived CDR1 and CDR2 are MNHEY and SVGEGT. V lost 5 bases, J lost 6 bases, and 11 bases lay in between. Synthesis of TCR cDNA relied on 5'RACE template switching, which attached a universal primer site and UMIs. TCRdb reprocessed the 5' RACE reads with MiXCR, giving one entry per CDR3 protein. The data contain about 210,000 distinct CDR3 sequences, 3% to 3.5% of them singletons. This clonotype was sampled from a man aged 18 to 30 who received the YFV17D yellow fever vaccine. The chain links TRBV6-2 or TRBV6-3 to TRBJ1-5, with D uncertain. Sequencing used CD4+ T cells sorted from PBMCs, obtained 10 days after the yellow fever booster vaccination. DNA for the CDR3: TGTGCCAGCAGTATAACTGGCCCTCAGCCCCAGCATTTT. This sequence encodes CASSITGPQPQHF.